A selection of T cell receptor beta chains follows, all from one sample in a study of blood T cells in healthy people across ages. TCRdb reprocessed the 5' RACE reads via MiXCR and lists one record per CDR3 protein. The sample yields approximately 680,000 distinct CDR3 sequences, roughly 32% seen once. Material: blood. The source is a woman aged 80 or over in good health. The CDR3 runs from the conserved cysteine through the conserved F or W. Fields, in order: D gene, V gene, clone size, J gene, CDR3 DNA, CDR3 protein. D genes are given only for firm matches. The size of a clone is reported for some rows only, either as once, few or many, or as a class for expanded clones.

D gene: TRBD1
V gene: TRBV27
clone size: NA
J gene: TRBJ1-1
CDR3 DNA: TGTGCCAGCAGTTCAGCGGGACAGGGTGAAGCTTTCTTT
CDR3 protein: CASSSAGQGEAFF

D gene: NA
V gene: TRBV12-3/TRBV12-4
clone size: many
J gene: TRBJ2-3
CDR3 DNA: TGTGCCAGCAGCCCCCGGGCCCAACGGGTTACGCAGTATTTT
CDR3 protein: CASSPRAQRVTQYF

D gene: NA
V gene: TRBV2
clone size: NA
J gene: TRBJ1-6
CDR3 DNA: TGTGCCAGCAGTGGTGTTATGGGGGGGCAGAATTCACCCCTCCACTTT
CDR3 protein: CASSGVMGGQNSPLHF

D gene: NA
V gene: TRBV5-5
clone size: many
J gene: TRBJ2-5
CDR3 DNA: TGTGCCAGCAGCTTGGTGGGCGGGGTCCGAGAGACCCAGTACTTC
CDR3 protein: CASSLVGGVRETQYF

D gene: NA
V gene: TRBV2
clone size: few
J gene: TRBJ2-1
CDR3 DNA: TGTGCCAGCACCAGGTACAATGAGCAGTTCTTC
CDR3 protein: CASTRYNEQFF

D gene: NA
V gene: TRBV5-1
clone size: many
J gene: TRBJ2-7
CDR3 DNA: TGCGCCAGCAGCTCGGGACAATCAGGTGACGAGCAGTACTTC
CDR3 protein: CASSSGQSGDEQYF

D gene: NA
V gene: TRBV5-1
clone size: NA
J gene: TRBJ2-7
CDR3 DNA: TGCGCCGGCAGCTTTGGCCCCATTAGCCGTACGGTTCACGAGCAGTACTTC
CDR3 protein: CAGSFGPISRTVHEQYF

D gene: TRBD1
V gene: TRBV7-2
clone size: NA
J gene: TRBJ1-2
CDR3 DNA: TGTGCCAGCAGCGCTAGACAGGGAACAAACTATGGCTACACCTTC
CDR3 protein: CASSARQGTNYGYTF

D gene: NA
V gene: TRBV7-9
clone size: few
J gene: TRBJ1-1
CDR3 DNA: TGTGCCAGCAGCTTCGGGGGGGTGGGTAGTACTGAAGCTTTCTTT
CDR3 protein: CASSFGGVGSTEAFF

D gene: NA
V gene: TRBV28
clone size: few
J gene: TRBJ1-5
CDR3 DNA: TGTGCCAGTTGTTGGGGACCCGGTAATCAGCCCCAGCATTTT
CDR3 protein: CASCWGPGNQPQHF

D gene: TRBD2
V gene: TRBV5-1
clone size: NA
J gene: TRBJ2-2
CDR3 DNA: TGCGCCAGCAGCTGGCGACTAGCGGGGACCGGGGAGCTGTTTTTT
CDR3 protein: CASSWRLAGTGELFF

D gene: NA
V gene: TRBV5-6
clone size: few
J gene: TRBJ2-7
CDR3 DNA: TGTGCCAGCAGCTTGGAGGGTCAGCGGGAGTACTTC
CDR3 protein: CASSLEGQREYF

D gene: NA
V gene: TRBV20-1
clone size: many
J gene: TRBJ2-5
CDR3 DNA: TGCAGTGCTAGGTCGATGGCGGAAGAGACCCAGTACTTC
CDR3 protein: CSARSMAEETQYF

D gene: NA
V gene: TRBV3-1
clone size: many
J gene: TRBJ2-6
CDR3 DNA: TGTGCCAGCAGCTTCGATATCTCTGGGGCCAACGTCCTGACTTTC
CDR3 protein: CASSFDISGANVLTF

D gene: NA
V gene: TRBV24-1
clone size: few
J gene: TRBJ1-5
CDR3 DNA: TGTGCCACCAGTGATCCCCCTAGCAATCAGCCCCAGCATTTT
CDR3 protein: CATSDPPSNQPQHF

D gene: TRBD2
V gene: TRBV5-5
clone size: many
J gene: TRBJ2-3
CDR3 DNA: TGTGCCAGCAGCGTACTAGCGGGGGGGCGTGGGGAAACAGATACGCAGTATTTT
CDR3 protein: CASSVLAGGRGETDTQYF

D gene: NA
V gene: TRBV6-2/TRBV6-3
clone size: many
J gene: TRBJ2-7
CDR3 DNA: TGTGCCAGCAGTTGGACCTACGAGCAGTACTTC
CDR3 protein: CASSWTYEQYF

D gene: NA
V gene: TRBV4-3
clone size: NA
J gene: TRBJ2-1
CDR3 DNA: TGCGCCAGCAGCCAAGATAGGGCAGGGACCTACAATGAGCAGTTCTTC
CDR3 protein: CASSQDRAGTYNEQFF

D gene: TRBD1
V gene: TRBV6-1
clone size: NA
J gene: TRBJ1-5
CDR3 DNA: TGTGCCGGGTCCGACAGGGGCCAACAGCCCCAGCATTTT
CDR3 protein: CAGSDRGQQPQHF

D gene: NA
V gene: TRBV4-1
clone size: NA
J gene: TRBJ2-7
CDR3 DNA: TGCGCCAGCAGTTACGATCGGACGGCTACATACGAGCAGTACTTC
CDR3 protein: CASSYDRTATYEQYF

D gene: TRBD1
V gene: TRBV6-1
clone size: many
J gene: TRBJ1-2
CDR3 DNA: TGTGCCACCCTTGAACCAGACAGGGGGCTCAGGGGCTACACCTTC
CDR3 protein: CATLEPDRGLRGYTF

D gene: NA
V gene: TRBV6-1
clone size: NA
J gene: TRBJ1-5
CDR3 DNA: TGTGCCAGCAGTGAAGGGACTCAAAAGGGACAGCCCCAGCATTTT
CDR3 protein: CASSEGTQKGQPQHF

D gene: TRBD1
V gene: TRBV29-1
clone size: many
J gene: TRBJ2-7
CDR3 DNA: TGCAGCGTCTCGACAGGGGTTGAGCAGTACTTC
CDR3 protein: CSVSTGVEQYF

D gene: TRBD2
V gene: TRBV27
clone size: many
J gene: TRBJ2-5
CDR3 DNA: TGTGCCAGCAGTCCCCTTGGGACTAGTAGGGAGACCCAGTACTTC
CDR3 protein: CASSPLGTSRETQYF

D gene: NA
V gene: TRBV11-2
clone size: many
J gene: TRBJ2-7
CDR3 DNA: TGTGCCAGCAGCTACATGTTCGGGGGTTACTCCTACGAGCAGTACTTC
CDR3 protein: CASSYMFGGYSYEQYF

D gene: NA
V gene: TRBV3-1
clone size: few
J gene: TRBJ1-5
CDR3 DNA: TGTGCCAGCAGCCAAGCTATTAGGGGTCAGCCCCAGCATTTT
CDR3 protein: CASSQAIRGQPQHF

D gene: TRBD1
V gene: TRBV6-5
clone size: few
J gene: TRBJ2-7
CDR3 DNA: TGTGCCAGCAGTTCCTGGACAGGGGGCAACGAGCAGTACTTC
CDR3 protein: CASSSWTGGNEQYF

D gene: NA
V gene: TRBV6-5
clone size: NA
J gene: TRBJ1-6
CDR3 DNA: TGTGCCAGCAGAGACTCTTCCCCTGCTAATTCACCCCTCCACTTT
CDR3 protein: CASRDSSPANSPLHF

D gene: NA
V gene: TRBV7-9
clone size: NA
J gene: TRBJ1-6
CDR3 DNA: TGTGCCAGCAGCCCGGACAGATTTAATTCACCCCTCCACTTT
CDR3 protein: CASSPDRFNSPLHF

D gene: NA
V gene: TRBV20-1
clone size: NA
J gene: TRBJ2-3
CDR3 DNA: TGCAGTGCTAGAAGGAAAGATAGCACAGATACGCAGTATTTT
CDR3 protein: CSARRKDSTDTQYF

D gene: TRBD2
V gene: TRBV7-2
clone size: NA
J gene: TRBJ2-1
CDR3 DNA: TGTGCCAGCAGCTTAGAAGGGACTAGCGGGGCCTACAATGAGCAGTTCTTC
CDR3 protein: CASSLEGTSGAYNEQFF

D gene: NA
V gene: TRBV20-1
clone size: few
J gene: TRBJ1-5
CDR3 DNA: TGCAGTGCAGCGGGTAATCAGCCCCAGCATTTT
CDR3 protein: CSAAGNQPQHF

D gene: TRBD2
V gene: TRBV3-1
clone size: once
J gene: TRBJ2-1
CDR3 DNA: TGTGCCAGCAGCCAAGCTTCGGCGGGAGGGCTGTCCTACAATGAGCAGTTCTTC
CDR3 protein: CASSQASAGGLSYNEQFF

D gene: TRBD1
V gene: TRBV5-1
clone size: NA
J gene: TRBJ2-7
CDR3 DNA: TGCGCCAGCAGCCTCGACAGGGAACCCTACGAGCAGTACTTC
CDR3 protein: CASSLDREPYEQYF

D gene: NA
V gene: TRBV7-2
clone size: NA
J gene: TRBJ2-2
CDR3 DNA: TGTGCCAGCAACGAGGACAGAACCATCACCGGGGAGCTGTTTTTT
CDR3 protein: CASNEDRTITGELFF

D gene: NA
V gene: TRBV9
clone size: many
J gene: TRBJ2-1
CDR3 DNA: TGTGCCAGCAGCGTAGGGGTCTCTGAGCAGTTCTTC
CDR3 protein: CASSVGVSEQFF

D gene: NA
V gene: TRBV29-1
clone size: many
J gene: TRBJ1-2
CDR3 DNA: TGCAGGGTCGCTCGGGCGCTCTATGGCTACACCTTC
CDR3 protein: CRVARALYGYTF

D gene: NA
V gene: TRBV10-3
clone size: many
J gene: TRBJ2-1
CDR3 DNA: TGTGCCATCAGTGATTCATCTCCGACAGACAATGAGCAGTTCTTC
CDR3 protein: CAISDSSPTDNEQFF

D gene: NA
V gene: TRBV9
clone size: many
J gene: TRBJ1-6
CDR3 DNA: TGTGCCAGCAGCGTAGGATGGACGGATAATTCACCCCTCCACTTT
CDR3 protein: CASSVGWTDNSPLHF

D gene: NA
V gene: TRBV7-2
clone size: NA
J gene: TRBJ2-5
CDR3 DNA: TGTGCCAGCAGCTTAAGGACCCAAGAGACCCAGTACTTC
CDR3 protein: CASSLRTQETQYF

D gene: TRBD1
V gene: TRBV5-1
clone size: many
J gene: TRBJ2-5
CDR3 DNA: TGCGCCAGCAGCGCCAACAGGGGGCTGCAAGAGACCCAGTACTTC
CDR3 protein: CASSANRGLQETQYF

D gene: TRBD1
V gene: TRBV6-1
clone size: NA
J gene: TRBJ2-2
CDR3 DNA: TGTGCCAGCAGCCTTATGGACAGGGCCACCGGGGAGCTGTTTTTT
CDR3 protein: CASSLMDRATGELFF

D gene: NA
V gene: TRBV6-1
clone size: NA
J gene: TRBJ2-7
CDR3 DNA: TGTGCCAACAGCGAGAGGCAGGGAGGACCCTACGAGCAGTACTTC
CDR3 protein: CANSERQGGPYEQYF

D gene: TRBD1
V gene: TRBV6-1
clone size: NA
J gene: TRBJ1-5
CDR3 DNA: TGTGCCAGCAGGGGCGGTAAGGACAGGGGGCGCCCGGTCAATCAGCCCCAGCATTTT
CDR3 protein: CASRGGKDRGRPVNQPQHF

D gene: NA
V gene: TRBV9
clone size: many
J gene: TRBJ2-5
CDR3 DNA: TGTGCCAGCAGCCCCCAGGGTGGGAGGTTGGAGACCCAGTACTTC
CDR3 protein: CASSPQGGRLETQYF

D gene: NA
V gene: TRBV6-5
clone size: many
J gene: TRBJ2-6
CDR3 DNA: TGTGCCAGCAGGAGCCAGGGTTCCGGGGCCAACGTCCTGACTTTC
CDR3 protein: CASRSQGSGANVLTF

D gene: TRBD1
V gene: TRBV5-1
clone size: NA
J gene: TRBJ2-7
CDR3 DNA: TGCGCCAGTCGAATCGGGACAGGGGAAAGGGAGCAGTACTTC
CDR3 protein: CASRIGTGEREQYF

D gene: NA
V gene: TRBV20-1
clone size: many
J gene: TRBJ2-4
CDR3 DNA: TGCAGTGCTAGCCGGGACTTAGGAAACATTCAGTACTTC
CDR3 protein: CSASRDLGNIQYF

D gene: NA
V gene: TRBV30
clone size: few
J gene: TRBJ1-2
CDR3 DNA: TGTGCATCAGCAGGCTCTAACTATGGCTACACCTTC
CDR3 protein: CASAGSNYGYTF

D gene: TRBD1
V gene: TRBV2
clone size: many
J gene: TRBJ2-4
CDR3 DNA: TGTGCCAGCAGCGGACAGGGAACGGTCGCCAAAAACATTCAGTACTTC
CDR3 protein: CASSGQGTVAKNIQYF

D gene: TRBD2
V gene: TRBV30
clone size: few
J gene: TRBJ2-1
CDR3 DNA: TGTGCCTGTTCAGCGGGGGGGCATAATGAGCAGTTCTTC
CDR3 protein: CACSAGGHNEQFF

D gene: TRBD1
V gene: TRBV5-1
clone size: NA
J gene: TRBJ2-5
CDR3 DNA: TGCGCCAGCAGCTTCGATTTGGGACAGCCCCAAGAGACCCAGTACTTC
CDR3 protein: CASSFDLGQPQETQYF

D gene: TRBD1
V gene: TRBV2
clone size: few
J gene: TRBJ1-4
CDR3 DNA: TGTGCCAGCAGGATGACAGGGAGCTCTCTGGAAAAACTGTTTTTT
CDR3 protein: CASRMTGSSLEKLFF

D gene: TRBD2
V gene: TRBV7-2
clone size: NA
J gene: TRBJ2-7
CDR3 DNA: TGTGCCAGCCGCCGTGGGGACTACTCCTACGAGCAGTACTTC
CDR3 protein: CASRRGDYSYEQYF

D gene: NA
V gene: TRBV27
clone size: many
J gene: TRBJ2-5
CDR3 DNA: TGTGCCAGCAGTTTACGTCAGCAAGAGACCCAGTACTTC
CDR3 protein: CASSLRQQETQYF

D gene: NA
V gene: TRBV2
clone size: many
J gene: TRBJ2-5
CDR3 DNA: TGTGCCAGCAAGAGATTCCAAGAGACCCAGTACTTC
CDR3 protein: CASKRFQETQYF

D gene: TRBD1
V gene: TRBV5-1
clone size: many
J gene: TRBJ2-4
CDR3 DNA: TGCGCCAGCAGCCGAGACAGGGGGAAAAACATTCAGTACTTC
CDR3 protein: CASSRDRGKNIQYF